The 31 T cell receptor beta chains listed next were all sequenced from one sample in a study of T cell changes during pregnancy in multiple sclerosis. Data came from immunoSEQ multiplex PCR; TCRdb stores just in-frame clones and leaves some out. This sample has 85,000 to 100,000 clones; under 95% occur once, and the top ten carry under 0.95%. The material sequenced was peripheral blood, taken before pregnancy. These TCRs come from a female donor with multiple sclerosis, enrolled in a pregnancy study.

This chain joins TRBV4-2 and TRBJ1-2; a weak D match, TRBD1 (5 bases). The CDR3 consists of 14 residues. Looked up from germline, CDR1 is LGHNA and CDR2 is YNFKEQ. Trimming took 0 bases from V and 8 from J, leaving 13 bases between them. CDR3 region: CASSQDGPGEGYTF. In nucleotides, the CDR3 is TGTGCCAGCAGCCAAGATGGGCCGGGGGAGGGCTACACCTTC.

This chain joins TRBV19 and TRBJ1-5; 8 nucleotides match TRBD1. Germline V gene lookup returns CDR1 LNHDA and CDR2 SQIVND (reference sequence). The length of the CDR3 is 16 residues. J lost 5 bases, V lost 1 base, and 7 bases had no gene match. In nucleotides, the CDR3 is TGTGCCAGTAGTATAGCGGGCAGGGGGCAATATCAGCCCCAGCATTTT. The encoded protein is CASSIAGRGQYQPQHF.

CDR3 residues: CAISAQGDYGYTF. CDR3 nucleotides: TGTGCCATCAGTGCGCAGGGGGACTATGGCTACACCTTC. The rearrangement joins TRBV10-3 to TRBJ1-2, with 7 bases matching TRBD1. Per the germline V gene, CDR1 is ENHRY and CDR2 is SYGVKD. V lost 4 bases to trimming and J lost 3 bases; unmatched junction nucleotides: 2. CDR3 size: 13 residues.

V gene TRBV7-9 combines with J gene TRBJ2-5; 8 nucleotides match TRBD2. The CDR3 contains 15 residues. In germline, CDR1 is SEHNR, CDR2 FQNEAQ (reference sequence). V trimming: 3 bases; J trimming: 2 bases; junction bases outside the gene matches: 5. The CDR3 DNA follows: TGTGCCAGCAGCTTCGGGGGGGGCCGTCAAGAGACCCAGTACTTC. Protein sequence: CASSFGGGRQETQYF.

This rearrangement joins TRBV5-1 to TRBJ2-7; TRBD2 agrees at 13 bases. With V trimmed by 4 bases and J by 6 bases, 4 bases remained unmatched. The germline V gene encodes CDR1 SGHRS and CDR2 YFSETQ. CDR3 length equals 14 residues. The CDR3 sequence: CASSPGLAGAEQYF. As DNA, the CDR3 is TGCGCCAGCAGCCCTGGACTAGCGGGAGCCGAGCAGTACTTC.

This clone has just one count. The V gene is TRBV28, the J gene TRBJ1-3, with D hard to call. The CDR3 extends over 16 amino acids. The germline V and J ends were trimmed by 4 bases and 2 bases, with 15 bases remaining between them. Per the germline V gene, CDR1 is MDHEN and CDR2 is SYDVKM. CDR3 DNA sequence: TGTGCCAGCAGTTCCTCGTCCCGCCCGGCTGGAAACACCATATATTTT. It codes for CASSSSSRPAGNTIYF.

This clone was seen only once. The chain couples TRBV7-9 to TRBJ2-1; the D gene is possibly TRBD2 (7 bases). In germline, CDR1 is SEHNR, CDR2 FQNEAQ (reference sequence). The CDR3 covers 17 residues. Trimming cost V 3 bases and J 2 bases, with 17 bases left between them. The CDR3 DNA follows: TGTGCCAGCAGCTTTGGGGGCCTAGCGGAGACCTACAATGAGCAGTTCTTC. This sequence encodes CASSFGGLAETYNEQFF.

The CDR3 reads CASSMFSTGTGELFF. DNA for the CDR3: TGTGCCAGTAGTATGTTTTCGACAGGGACCGGGGAGCTGTTTTTT. The V and J genes are TRBV19 and TRBJ2-2, with 7 bases that match TRBD1. Germline-derived CDR1 and CDR2 are LNHDA and SQIVND (reference sequence). The CDR3 spans 15 residues. J gave up 5 bases and V 3 bases, and 6 bases lay outside the gene matches.

CDR3 in DNA: TGTGCCAGCAGCTTCGACAGGGGAACCTACGAGCAGTACTTC. Translating gives CASSFDRGTYEQYF. V gene TRBV7-9 combines with J gene TRBJ2-7; 8 bases map to TRBD1. The CDR3 runs to 14 residues. V dropped 3 bases and J dropped 2; count of bases not matched to a gene: 3. CDR1 is SEHNR and CDR2 is FQNEAQ in the germline V gene (reference sequence).

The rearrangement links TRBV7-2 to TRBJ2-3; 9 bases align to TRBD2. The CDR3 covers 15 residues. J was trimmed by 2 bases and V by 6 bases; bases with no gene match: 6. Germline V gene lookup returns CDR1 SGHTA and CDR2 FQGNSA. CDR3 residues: CASSSSGKDTDTQYF. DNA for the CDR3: TGTGCCAGCAGTTCTAGCGGGAAAGACACAGATACGCAGTATTTT.

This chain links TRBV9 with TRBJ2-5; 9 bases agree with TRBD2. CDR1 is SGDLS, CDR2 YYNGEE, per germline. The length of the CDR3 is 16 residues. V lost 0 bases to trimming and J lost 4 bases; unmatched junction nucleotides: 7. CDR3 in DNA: TGTGCCAGCAGCGTAGGGTCCGTGACTAGCGGAGAGACCCAGTACTTC. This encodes CASSVGSVTSGETQYF.

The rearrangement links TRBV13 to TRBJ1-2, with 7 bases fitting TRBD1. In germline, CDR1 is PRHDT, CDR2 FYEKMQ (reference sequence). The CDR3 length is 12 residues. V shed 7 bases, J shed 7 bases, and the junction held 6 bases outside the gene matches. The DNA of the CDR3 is TGTGCCAGCAAAAAAGGGGGCGGTGGCTACACCTTC. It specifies CASKKGGGGYTF.

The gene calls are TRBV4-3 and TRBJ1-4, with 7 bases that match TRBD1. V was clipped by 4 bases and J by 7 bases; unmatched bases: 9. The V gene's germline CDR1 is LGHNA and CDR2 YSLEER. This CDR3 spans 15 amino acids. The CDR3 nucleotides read TGCGCCAGCAGCCTAAGAGGGGGCACTGGTGAAAAACTGTTTTTT. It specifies CASSLRGGTGEKLFF.

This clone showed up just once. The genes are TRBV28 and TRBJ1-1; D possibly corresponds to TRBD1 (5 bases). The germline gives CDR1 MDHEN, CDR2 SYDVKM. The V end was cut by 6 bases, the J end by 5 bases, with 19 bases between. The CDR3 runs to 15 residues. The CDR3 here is CASSPVRDSHTEAFF. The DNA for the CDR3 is TGTGCCAGCAGCCCCGTCCGGGACTCTCATACTGAAGCTTTCTTT.

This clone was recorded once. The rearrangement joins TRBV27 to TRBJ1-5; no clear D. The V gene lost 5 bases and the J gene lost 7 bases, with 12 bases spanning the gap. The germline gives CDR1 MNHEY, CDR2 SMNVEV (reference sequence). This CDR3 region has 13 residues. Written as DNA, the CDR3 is TGTGCCAGCAGTGCCCAGGTGCAGCAGCCCCAGCATTTT. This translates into CASSAQVQQPQHF.

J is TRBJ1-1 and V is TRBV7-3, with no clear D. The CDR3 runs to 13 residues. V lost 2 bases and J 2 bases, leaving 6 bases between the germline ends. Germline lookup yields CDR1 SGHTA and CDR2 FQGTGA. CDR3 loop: CASSLWANTEAFF. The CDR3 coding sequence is TGTGCCAGCAGCTTATGGGCAAACACTGAAGCTTTCTTT.

The CDR3 coding sequence is TGCGCCAGCAGCTTGGCGGAGACAGGGGAGGCTAACACTGAAGCTTTCTTT. Translating it yields CASSLAETGEANTEAFF. V is TRBV5-1 and J is TRBJ1-1; 8 bases line up with TRBD1. V shed 0 bases and J 2 bases; nucleotides not matched to a gene: 9. The length of the CDR3 is 17 residues. Per germline, CDR1 SGHRS and CDR2 YFSETQ.

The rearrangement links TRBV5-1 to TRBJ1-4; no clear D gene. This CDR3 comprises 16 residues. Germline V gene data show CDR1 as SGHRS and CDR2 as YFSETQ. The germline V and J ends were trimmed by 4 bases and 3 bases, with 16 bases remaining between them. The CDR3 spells CASSLPTGMANEKLFF. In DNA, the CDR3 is TGCGCCAGCAGCCTCCCCACGGGAATGGCTAATGAAAAACTGTTTTTT.

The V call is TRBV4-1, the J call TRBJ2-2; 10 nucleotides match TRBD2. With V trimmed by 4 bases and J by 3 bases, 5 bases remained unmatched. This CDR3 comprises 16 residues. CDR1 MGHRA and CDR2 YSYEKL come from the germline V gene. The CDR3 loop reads CASSPLAGEHTGELFF. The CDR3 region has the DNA TGCGCCAGCAGCCCTCTAGCGGGAGAGCACACCGGGGAGCTGTTTTTT.

In DNA, the CDR3 is TGTGCCAGCAGCTTAGATCAGGCAGGGCATAAGACAGATACGCAGTATTTT. This translates into CASSLDQAGHKTDTQYF. The chain joins TRBV11-2 to TRBJ2-3; D is perhaps TRBD1 (5 bases). Germline lookup yields CDR1 SGHAT and CDR2 FQNNGV. The CDR3 loop spans 17 amino acids. The germline V and J ends were trimmed by 0 bases and 3 bases, with 16 bases remaining between them.

The CDR3 loop is CASSLARVTDTQYF. CDR3 DNA sequence: TGTGCCAGCAGCTTAGCCAGGGTAACAGATACGCAGTATTTT. The chain uses TRBV11-2 and TRBJ2-3, with TRBD1 as a possible D gene (5 bases). Per germline, CDR1 SGHAT and CDR2 FQNNGV. V was clipped by 1 base and J by 3 bases, with 8 bases between them. The CDR3 is made up of 14 amino acids.

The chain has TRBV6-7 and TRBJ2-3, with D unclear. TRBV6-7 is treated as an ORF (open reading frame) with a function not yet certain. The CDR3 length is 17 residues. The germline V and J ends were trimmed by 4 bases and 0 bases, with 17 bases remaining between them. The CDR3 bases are TGTGCCAGCAGTTGGCCGATCGGCGGAGATAGCACAGATACGCAGTATTTT. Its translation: CASSWPIGGDSTDTQYF.

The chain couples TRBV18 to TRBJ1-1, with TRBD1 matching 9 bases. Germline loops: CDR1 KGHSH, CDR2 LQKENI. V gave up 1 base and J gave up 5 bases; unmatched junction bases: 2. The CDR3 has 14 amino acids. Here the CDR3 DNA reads TGTGCCAGCTCACCACAGACAGGGGGAACTGAAGCTTTCTTT. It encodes CASSPQTGGTEAFF.

The CDR3 is CASSGTVGDEQFF. The CDR3 nucleotides read TGTGCCAGCAGTGGGACTGTTGGGGATGAGCAGTTCTTC. V gene TRBV6-1 combines with J gene TRBJ2-1, with D possibly matching TRBD2 (5 bases). This CDR3 spans 13 amino acids. CDR1 is MNHNS and CDR2 is SASEGT in the germline V gene. Trimming took 4 bases from V and 8 from J, leaving 12 bases between them.

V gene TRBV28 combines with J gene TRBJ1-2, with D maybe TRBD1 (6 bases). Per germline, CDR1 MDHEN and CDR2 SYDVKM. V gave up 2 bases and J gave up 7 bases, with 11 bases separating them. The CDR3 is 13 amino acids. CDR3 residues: CASSLGQGFGYTF. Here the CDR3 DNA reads TGTGCCAGCAGTTTAGGGCAGGGGTTTGGCTACACCTTC.

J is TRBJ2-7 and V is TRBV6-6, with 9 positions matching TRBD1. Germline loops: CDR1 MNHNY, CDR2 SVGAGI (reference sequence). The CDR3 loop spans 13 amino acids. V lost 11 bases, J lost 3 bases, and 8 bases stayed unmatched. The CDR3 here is CASCRGQGYEQYF. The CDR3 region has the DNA TGTGCCTCCTGCCGGGGACAGGGCTACGAGCAGTACTTC.

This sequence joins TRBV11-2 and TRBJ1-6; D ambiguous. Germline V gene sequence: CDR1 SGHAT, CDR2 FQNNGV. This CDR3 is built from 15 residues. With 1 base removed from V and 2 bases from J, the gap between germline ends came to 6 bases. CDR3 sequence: CASSLVEAYNSPLHF. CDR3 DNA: TGTGCCAGCAGCTTAGTGGAGGCCTATAATTCACCCCTCCACTTT.

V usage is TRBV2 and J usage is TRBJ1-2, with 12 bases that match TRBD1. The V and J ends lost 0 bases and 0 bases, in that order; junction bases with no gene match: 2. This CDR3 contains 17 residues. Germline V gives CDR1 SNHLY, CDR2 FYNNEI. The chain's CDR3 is CASSEAGQGAANYGYTF. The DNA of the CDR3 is TGTGCCAGCAGTGAAGCGGGACAGGGGGCGGCTAACTATGGCTACACCTTC.

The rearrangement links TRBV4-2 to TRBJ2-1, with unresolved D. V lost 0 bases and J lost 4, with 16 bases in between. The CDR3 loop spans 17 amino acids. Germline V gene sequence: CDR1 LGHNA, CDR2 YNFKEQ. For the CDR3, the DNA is TGTGCCAGCAGCCAAGATCCCTCTTCTATGCGGTACAATGAGCAGTTCTTC. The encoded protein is CASSQDPSSMRYNEQFF.

CDR3 in amino acids: CASRGGRAIEAFF. CDR3 bases: TGTGCCAGTAGGGGGGGGCGGGCCATTGAAGCTTTCTTT. The genes are TRBV19 and TRBJ1-1; the D gene is possibly TRBD1 (6 bases). The germline V and J ends were trimmed by 6 bases and 7 bases, with 15 bases remaining between them. CDR1 is LNHDA and CDR2 is SQIVND in the germline V gene (reference sequence). The CDR3 runs to 13 residues.

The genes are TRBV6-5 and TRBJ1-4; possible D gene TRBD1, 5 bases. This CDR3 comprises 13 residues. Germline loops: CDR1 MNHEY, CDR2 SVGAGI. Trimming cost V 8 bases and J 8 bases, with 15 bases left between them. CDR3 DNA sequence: TGTGCCAGCCGTGGCGGGGGGGAGGAAAAACTGTTTTTT. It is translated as CASRGGGEEKLFF.